These T cell receptor beta chains were read from a single sample in a study of T cell responses to AZD1222 COVID-19 vaccine. Assay: immunoSEQ multiplex PCR; the TCRdb copy retains only in-frame clones and omits some. The sample has about 140,000 clones, about 89% seen once; the top ten hold 6.5% to 8%. The sequences come from peripheral blood, collected 28 days after the second dose of the MenACWY control vaccine. The receptors originated from an adult who received the MenACWY meningococcal vaccine as a control. Each CDR3 is given with its conserved first and last residue. A D gene is named only where the DNA matches it firmly. Rows may omit the clone size; those that give it use once, few, many or a size class.

v_call	clone_size	j_call	d_call	cdr3_nt	cdr3_aa
TRBV5-1	.	TRBJ2-7	TRBD1	TGCGCCAGCAGCTTAACCGGACAGGGGAGATTCTACGAGCAGTACTTC	CASSLTGQGRFYEQYF
TRBV6-5	.	TRBJ2-7	.	TGTGCCAGCAGTTACTCAGCAAACAGATTTGCCTACGAGCAGTACTTC	CASSYSANRFAYEQYF
TRBV28	.	TRBJ2-2	TRBD2	TGTGCCAGCAGACGGGGGGAGACCACCGGGGAGCTGTTTTTT	CASRRGETTGELFF
TRBV18	.	TRBJ2-7	.	TGTGCCAGCTCACGCGAGCGGACGGCCTACGAGCAGTACTTC	CASSRERTAYEQYF
TRBV11-1	.	TRBJ2-5	.	TGTGCCAGCTTGGACAGTCAAGAGACCCAGTACTTC	CASLDSQETQYF
TRBV6-2/TRBV6-3	.	TRBJ2-1	.	TGTGCCAGCAGTCCCAGGACCTCCAACAATGAGCAGTTCTTC	CASSPRTSNNEQFF
TRBV11-2	once	TRBJ1-6	.	TGTGCCAGCAGCCCGCAGGGATGGAATTCACCCCTCCACTTT	CASSPQGWNSPLHF
TRBV4-3	.	TRBJ2-7	TRBD2	TGCGCCAGCAGCCAAGACGCGGGGGGTCCGCCGGGCGAGCAGTACTTC	CASSQDAGGPPGEQYF
TRBV2	.	TRBJ2-2	.	TGTGCCAGCAGTGCTTACTTTAGTGCCGGGGAGCTGTTTTTT	CASSAYFSAGELFF
TRBV28	.	TRBJ2-2	TRBD2	TGTGCCAGCAGTCCCTACCTAGCGGGAGGGCCTTTCGGGGAGCTGTTTTTT	CASSPYLAGGPFGELFF
TRBV11-2	.	TRBJ2-2	.	TGTGCCAGCAGCTTAGGGACACTTACGAACACCGGGGAGCTGTTTTTT	CASSLGTLTNTGELFF
TRBV5-1	.	TRBJ1-4	TRBD1	TGCGCCAGCAGCTCGCAAGCCCCGGGACAGCTTAATGAAAAACTGTTTTTT	CASSSQAPGQLNEKLFF
TRBV11-2	.	TRBJ2-1	.	TGTGCCAGCAGCTTAGAACAGTACGCTCCTGAGCAGTTCTTC	CASSLEQYAPEQFF
TRBV7-2	once	TRBJ2-5	.	TGTGCCAGCAGGCCGGCGGGACAAGAGACCCAGTACTTC	CASRPAGQETQYF
TRBV3-1/TRBV3-2	.	TRBJ1-5	TRBD1	TGTGCCAGCAGCCAAGATTTGACAGGGGGAAATCAGCCCCAGCATTTT	CASSQDLTGGNQPQHF
TRBV2	.	TRBJ2-3	TRBD1	TGTGCCAGCTCAAAGGGGCGGGACAGGGTCACAGATACGCAGTATTTT	CASSKGRDRVTDTQYF